This T cell receptor beta chain was found in a study of a mutant IDH1 vaccine in newly diagnosed glioma. Time point here: week 35, safety follow-up. Topical imiquimod was applied with each vaccine dose, which held 300 ug of mutant IDH1 20-mer peptide. This table comes from immunoSEQ multiplex PCR, and its TCRdb copy is limited to in-frame clones, with some not included. The data contain 40,000 to 60,000 clones, more than 65% of them singletons. The CDR3 has 16 residues. Germline CDR1 and CDR2: SGHRS and YFSETQ. V lost 0 bases and J lost 2, with 11 bases in between. Concerning this clone itself: Its target is unknown.

Broader study findings: Across multiple MHC alleles, 85% to 95% of patients had vaccine-induced responses.

The chain couples TRBV5-1 to TRBJ2-2; D possibly corresponds to TRBD2 (5 bases). The sequencing here drew on PBMCs, taken from a glioma patient whose treatment included an IDH1 peptide vaccine. The source of this sequence is a man aged 35-49 years with glioma. Written as DNA, the CDR3 is TGCGCCAGCAGCTTGGTCCAGCGGAGTAACACCGGGGAGCTGTTTTTT. Amino acids: CASSLVQRSNTGELFF. The full variable domain, completed using reference TRBV5-1 and TRBJ2-2, is KAGVTQTPRYLIKTRGQQVTLSCSPISGHRSVSWYQQTPGQGLQFLFEYFSETQRNKGNFPGRFSGRQFSNSRSEMNVSTLELGDSALYLCASSLVQRSNTGELFFGEGSRLTVL.